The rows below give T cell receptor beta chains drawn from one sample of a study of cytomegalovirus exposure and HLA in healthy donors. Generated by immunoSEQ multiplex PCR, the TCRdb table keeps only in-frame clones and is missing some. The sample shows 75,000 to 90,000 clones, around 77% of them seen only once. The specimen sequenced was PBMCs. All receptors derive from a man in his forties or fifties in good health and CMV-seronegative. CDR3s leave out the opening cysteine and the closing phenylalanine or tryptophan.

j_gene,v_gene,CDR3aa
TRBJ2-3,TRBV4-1,ASSQDRRLGLAKPNTDTQY
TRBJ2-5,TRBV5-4,ASSFHRGPQETQY
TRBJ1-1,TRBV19,ASSMFGGMNTEAF
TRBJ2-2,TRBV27,ASSLGVGGRSGELF
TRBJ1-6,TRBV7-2,ASSLGTGGLYNSPLH
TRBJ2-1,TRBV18,ASSQLAGGRSSYNEQF
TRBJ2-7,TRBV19,ASRGQTRGSYEQY
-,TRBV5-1,ASSRTLAGGPGEQY
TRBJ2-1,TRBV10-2,ASSESVGQF
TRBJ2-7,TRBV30,AWSGQGAYEQY
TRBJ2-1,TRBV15,ATSRAPRGFGVANEQF
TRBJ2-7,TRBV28,ASSPPGVYEQY
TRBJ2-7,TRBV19,ASSITGSYEQY
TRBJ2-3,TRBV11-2,ASSPRGGATDTQY
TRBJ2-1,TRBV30,AWSNRNNEQF
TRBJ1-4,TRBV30,AWSQGGEKLF
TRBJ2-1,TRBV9,ASRGEGWDRDNEQF
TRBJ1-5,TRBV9,ASSVAGRTGQPQH
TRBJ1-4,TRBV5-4,ASSPTGRGQEKLF
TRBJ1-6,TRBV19,ASSTRQGSAYNSPLH
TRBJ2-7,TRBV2,ASIAQGSYEQY
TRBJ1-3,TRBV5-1,ASSLHTGSGNTIY
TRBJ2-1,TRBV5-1,ASRGDIHEQF
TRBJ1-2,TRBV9,ASSVAEGFHYGYT
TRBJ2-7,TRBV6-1,ASSDPGGRYLEQY
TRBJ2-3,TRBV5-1,ASSLAPGLNTDTQY
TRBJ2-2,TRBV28,ASSFISPTGELF
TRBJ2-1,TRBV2,ASSENGGSYNEQF
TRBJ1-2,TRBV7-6,ASSVGPRGYGYT
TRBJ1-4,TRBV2,ASKALATNEKLF
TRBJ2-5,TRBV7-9,ASSLGDSLGQETQY
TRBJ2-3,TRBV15,ATSRRLGEADTQY
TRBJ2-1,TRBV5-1,ASSLDGTGGSGEQF
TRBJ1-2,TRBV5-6,ASSTGTGNYGYT
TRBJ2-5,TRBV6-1,ASSPSGGYQETQY
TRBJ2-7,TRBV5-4,ASGLGQGASYEQY
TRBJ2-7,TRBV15,ATSRDSVAGSEQY
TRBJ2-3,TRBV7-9,ASSCTQGRSKDTQY
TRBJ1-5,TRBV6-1,ASRAGGLGNQPQH
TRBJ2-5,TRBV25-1,ASSGPSGTSGAAQY
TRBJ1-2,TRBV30,AWRMRGLDYGYT
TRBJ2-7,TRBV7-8,ASSTRLASDGLEQY
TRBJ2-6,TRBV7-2,ASSLEASGANVLT
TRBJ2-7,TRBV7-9,ASSSTDRGPRVSYEQY
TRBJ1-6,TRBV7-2,ASSRGDRGLSPLH